This record looks at one TCR beta chain sequence and its context. What it recognizes is unknown. With 0 bases removed from V and 0 bases from J, the gap between germline ends came to 9 bases. The CDR3 runs 16 residues. From germline, CDR1 is ENHRY and CDR2 SYGVKD. This record belongs to a study of T cells and Merkel cell carcinoma outcomes. Study-wide results and caveats: Repertoire plus T-cell density reportedly predicted Merkel cell carcinoma outcomes.

Generated by immunoSEQ multiplex PCR, the TCRdb table keeps only in-frame clones and is missing some. The table lists about 15,000 clones, 80% to 95% of them singletons. Material for sequencing was tumor tissue from Merkel cell carcinoma. The chain uses TRBV10-3 and TRBJ2-1; tentative D call: TRBD2 (5 bases). The receptor's source is a human donor with Merkel cell carcinoma. The DNA for the CDR3 is TGTGCCATCAGTGAGTCGCCGGGAAACTCCTACAATGAGCAGTTCTTC. It is translated as CAISESPGNSYNEQFF.